The 15 T cell receptor beta chains below come from one sample, sequenced in a study of vaccination and CD4 T cells after COVID-19. Cultured CD4+ T-cell DNA underwent Oncomine TCR Beta short-read sequencing. One entry per CDR3 protein, called by TCRdb with MiXCR from the PCR reads. The repertoire includes over 10,000 distinct CDR3 sequences, 35% to 40% of them detected once, and around 17% sits in the top ten. Antigens for these TCRs are unknown. Treatment here: approximately 9-day PBMC culture with coronavirus spike peptide pools or control peptides (ViraFEST assay). What was sequenced was cultured CD4+ T cells from blood. The receptors were sampled from a human donor with COVID-19.

V usage is TRBV5-4 and J usage is TRBJ2-5, with 9 nucleotides matching TRBD1. Germline CDR1 SGHNT, CDR2 YYREEE (reference sequence). V shed 5 bases and J 1 base; nucleotides not matched to a gene: 6. The CDR3 has 15 residues. CDR3 protein: CASRPQGASQETQYF. The CDR3 bases are TGTGCCAGCAGGCCACAGGGGGCCAGCCAAGAGACCCAGTACTTC.

The chain has TRBV6-1 and TRBJ2-3; D possibly corresponds to TRBD1 (6 bases). Trimming took 4 bases from V and 0 from J, leaving 11 bases between them. The germline V gene has CDR1 MNHNS and CDR2 SASEGT. The CDR3 consists of 15 residues. The CDR3 reads CASSGTATSTDTQYF. The CDR3 coding sequence is TGTGCCAGCAGTGGGACAGCCACAAGCACAGATACGCAGTATTTT.

The chain carries TRBV14 and TRBJ2-5; 7 bases are shared with TRBD2. Trimming at V came to 1 base and at J to 2 bases, leaving 10 bases not matched to a gene. Germline V gives CDR1 SGHDN, CDR2 FVKESK. The CDR3 is 17 residues long. CDR3 region: CASSQGAVSSGQETQYF. The CDR3 DNA reads TGTGCCAGCAGCCAAGGCGCGGTGTCTAGCGGACAAGAGACCCAGTACTTC.

This clonotype was seen a few times. This chain uses TRBV6-1 with TRBJ2-2; 7 positions match TRBD1. The CDR3 covers 14 residues. V shed 6 bases and J 4 bases; nucleotides not matched to a gene: 5. From germline, CDR1 is MNHNS and CDR2 SASEGT. The CDR3 DNA reads TGTGCCAGCAGACGGGACAGTTCCACCGGGGAGCTGTTTTTT. Its translation: CASRRDSSTGELFF.

The rearrangement links TRBV5-8 to TRBJ1-2, with a weak D call TRBD1 (6 bases). V was shortened by 1 base and J by 4 bases, with 8 bases between the two germline ends. This CDR3 region has 13 residues. The germline CDR1 and CDR2 sequences are SGHTS and YDEGEE. CDR3 DNA sequence: TGTGCCAGCAGCTTGAGGGGGAGCTATGGCTACACCTTC. Translating it yields CASSLRGSYGYTF.

This clonotype was counted between two and nine times. The V call is TRBV5-8, the J call TRBJ1-5; D possibly corresponds to TRBD1 (5 bases). Germline values: CDR1 SGHTS, CDR2 YDEGEE. CDR3 length: 16 residues. Trimming removed 0 bases at V and 0 bases at J, with 10 bases between. CDR3 sequence (DNA): TGTGCCAGCAGCTTGGCCCGGGGGGTTAGCAATCAGCCCCAGCATTTT. Its translation: CASSLARGVSNQPQHF.

This chain connects TRBV20-1 to TRBJ2-5; D is perhaps TRBD2 (6 bases). The CDR3 is 15 amino acids. Germline loops: CDR1 DFQATT, CDR2 SNEGSKA (reference sequence). V was clipped by 4 bases and J by 4 bases, with 19 bases between them. This chain's CDR3 is CSANPPGLWLETQYF. The CDR3 DNA follows: TGCAGTGCTAACCCCCCGGGACTGTGGTTAGAGACCCAGTACTTC.

V and J are TRBV7-2 and TRBJ1-6; weak D call: TRBD1 (5 bases). This CDR3 contains 16 residues. V lost 5 bases, J lost 6 bases, and 17 bases lay in between. Germline values: CDR1 SGHTA, CDR2 FQGNSA. DNA of the CDR3: TGTGCCAGCAGCAGCGGAATGCAGGGTCTTAATTCACCCCTCCACTTT. Amino acid sequence: CASSSGMQGLNSPLHF.

This clonotype was detected a few times. The chain is built from TRBV10-1 and TRBJ1-2, with TRBD1 matching 7 bases. Germline trimming cut 6 bases from V and 3 bases from J; bases unmatched to any gene: 19. CDR3 length equals 18 residues. The germline gives CDR1 WNHNN, CDR2 SYGVQD (reference sequence). This CDR3 reads CASSLTVPDRRTDYGYTF. In nucleotides, the CDR3 is TGCGCCAGCAGCCTAACCGTTCCGGACAGGCGGACTGACTATGGCTACACCTTC.

This clonotype was found a few times. The chain couples TRBV12-3 or TRBV12-4 to TRBJ1-5; D unresolved. Between the trimmed V and J ends, which lost 6 bases and 3 bases, there was a span of 6 bases. There are 12 residues in the CDR3. CDR3 amino acids: CASRSYNQPQHF. The CDR3 DNA reads TGTGCCAGCAGAAGCTACAATCAGCCCCAGCATTTT.

This clonotype was detected a few times. The rearrangement links TRBV6-1 to TRBJ1-6; perhaps TRBD1 as D (6 bases). CDR1 MNHNS and CDR2 SASEGT come from the germline V gene. The CDR3 length is 16 residues. V was trimmed by 6 bases and J by 7 bases, leaving 19 bases between them. CDR3 coding DNA: TGTGCCAGCAGACGCGGCCGGGGGGGCGAGAATTCACCCCTCCACTTT. Protein: CASRRGRGGENSPLHF.

The chain employs TRBV9 and TRBJ1-6; no definite D call. With 0 bases removed from V and 2 bases from J, the gap between germline ends came to 9 bases. The CDR3 length is 16 residues. Germline-derived CDR1 and CDR2 are SGDLS and YYNGEE. The CDR3 region has the DNA TGTGCCAGCAGCGTAGGAGTCGACACCTATAATTCACCCCTCCACTTT. It codes for CASSVGVDTYNSPLHF.

The table lists this clonotype with a few counts. The V gene is TRBV7-9, the J gene TRBJ2-2; TRBD2 is a possible D gene (6 bases). The CDR3 consists of 16 residues. The ends were cut back, 4 bases at V and 4 bases at J, with 16 bases in the middle. Germline V lookup: CDR1 SEHNR, CDR2 FQNEAQ (reference sequence). This chain's CDR3 is CASSYSLPGGTGELFF. For the CDR3, the DNA is TGTGCCAGCAGCTATTCATTACCCGGGGGCACCGGGGAGCTGTTTTTT.

Here the CDR3 DNA reads TGCGCCAGCAGTGAGTACGGGGGGCGCGACTATGGCTACACCTTC. It codes for CASSEYGGRDYGYTF. The chain is built from TRBV10-1 and TRBJ1-2, with D perhaps TRBD1 (6 bases). The CDR3 has 15 amino acids. Trimming shortened V by 1 base and J by 3 bases, and 12 bases separated the two germline ends. CDR1 and CDR2 from the germline V gene are WNHNN and SYGVQD (reference sequence).

In nucleotides, the CDR3 is TGCGCCAGCAGCTTGGCCGGCGGGGGCGGAGAGACCCAGTACTTC. Translation gives CASSLAGGGGETQYF. The J gene is TRBJ2-5, the V gene TRBV5-1; tentatively, D is TRBD2 (7 bases). The CDR3 is 15 amino acids. Germline V gene sequence: CDR1 SGHRS, CDR2 YFSETQ. V shed 0 bases and J shed 4 bases, with 13 bases lying between them.